This TCR beta chain was identified in a study of T cells in Graves' hyperthyroidism and ophthalmopathy. Study results and limitations: Stable hyperthyroidism and ophthalmopathy were separated using 13 V-J signatures.

Disease lasting under 3 months, a NOSPECS grade of at least 4, and a Clinical Activity Score of at least 3 were features of the ophthalmopathy patients. A patient was excluded if there was uncontrolled infection, other autoimmune disease, pregnancy or lactation. This clonotype was found a few times. Its target is not known. Germline loops: CDR1 LGHNA, CDR2 YNFKEQ. The CDR3 sequence is 18 residues long. Germline trimming cut 0 bases from V and 7 bases from J; bases unmatched to any gene: 10. Amplified regions were TCR beta CDR3 sequences from RNA transcripts. TCR CDR3 underwent first-round RT-PCR with the HTBI primer set. TCRdb re-called the multiplex PCR reads through MiXCR, storing one row per CDR3 protein. The data contain about 400,000 distinct CDR3 sequences, around 15% of them singletons.

The source material was blood. The chain joins TRBV4-2 to TRBJ2-1, with 12 bases fitting TRBD2. The receptor's source is a man aged 50-60 years with Graves' ophthalmopathy. The CDR3 is CASSQDLAGGPSSNEQFF. The CDR3 DNA reads as TGTGCCAGCAGCCAAGATCTAGCGGGAGGGCCTTCGTCAAATGAGCAGTTCTTC.